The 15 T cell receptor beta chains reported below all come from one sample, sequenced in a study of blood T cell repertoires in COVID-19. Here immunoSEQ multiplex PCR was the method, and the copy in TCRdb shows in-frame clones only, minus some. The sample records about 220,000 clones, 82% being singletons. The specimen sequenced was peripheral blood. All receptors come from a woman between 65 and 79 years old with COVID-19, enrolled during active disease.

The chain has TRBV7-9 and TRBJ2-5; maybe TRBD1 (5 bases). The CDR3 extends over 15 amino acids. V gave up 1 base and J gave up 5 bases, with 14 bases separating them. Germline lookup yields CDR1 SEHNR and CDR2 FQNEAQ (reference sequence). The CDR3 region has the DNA TGTGCCAGCAGCTTAGGGGGCGGTGCTTTGGAGACCCAGTACTTC. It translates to CASSLGGGALETQYF.

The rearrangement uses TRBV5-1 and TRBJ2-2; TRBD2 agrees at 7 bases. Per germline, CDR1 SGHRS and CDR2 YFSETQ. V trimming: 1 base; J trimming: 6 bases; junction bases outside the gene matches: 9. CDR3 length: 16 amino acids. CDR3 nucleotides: TGCGCCAGCAGCTTGATGGCCCAGGGAGGGTCCGGGGAGCTGTTTTTT. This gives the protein CASSLMAQGGSGELFF.

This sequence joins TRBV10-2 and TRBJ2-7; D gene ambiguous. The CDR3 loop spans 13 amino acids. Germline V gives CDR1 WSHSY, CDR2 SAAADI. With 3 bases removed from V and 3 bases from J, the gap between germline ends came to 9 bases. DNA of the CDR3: TGCGCCAGCAGTGACAATTCGGGCTACGAGCAGTACTTC. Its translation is CASSDNSGYEQYF.

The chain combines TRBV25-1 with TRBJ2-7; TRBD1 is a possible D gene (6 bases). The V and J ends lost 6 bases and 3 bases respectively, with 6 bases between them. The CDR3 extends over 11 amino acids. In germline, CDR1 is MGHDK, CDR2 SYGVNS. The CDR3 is CASSRGYEQYF. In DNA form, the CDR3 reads TGTGCCAGCAGCAGGGGCTACGAGCAGTACTTC.

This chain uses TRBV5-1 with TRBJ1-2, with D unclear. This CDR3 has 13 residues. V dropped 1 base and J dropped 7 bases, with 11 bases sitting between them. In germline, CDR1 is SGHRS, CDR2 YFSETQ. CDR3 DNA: TGCGCCAGCAGCTTGTCAGGTTCTGGTGGCTACACCTTC. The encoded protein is CASSLSGSGGYTF.

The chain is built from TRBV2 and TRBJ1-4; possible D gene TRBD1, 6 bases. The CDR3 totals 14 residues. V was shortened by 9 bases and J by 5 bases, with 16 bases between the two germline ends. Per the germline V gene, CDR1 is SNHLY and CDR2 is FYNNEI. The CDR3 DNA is TGTGCCAGTTGGCCTGGACAGATAAATGAAAAACTGTTTTTT. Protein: CASWPGQINEKLFF. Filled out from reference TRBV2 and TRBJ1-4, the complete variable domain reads EPEVTQTPSHQVTQMGQEVILRCVPISNHLYFYWYRQILGQKVEFLVSFYNNEISEKSEIFDDQFSVERPDGSNFTLKIRSTKLEDSAMYFCASWPGQINEKLFFGSGTQLSVL.

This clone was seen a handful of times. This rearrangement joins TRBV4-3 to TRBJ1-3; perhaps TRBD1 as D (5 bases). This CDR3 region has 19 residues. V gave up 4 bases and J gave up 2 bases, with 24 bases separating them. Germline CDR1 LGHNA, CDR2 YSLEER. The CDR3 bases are TGCGCCAGCAGCCCCAGGTTTGGTGTCCCGACAGTAACTGGAAACACCATATATTTT. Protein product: CASSPRFGVPTVTGNTIYF.

The CDR3 protein is CASRDSLAKNIQYF. CDR3 nucleotide sequence: TGTGCCAGCCGGGACAGTTTAGCCAAAAACATTCAGTACTTC. This rearrangement joins TRBV19 to TRBJ2-4; TRBD1 matches at 7 bases. V gave up 9 bases and J gave up 0 bases; unmatched junction bases: 5. CDR3 length: 14 residues. Looked up from germline, CDR1 is LNHDA and CDR2 is SQIVND (reference sequence).

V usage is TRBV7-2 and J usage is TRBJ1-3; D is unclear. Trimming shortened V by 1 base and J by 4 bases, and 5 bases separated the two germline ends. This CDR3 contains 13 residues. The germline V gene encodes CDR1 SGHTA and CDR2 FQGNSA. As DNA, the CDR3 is TGTGCCAGCAGCTTAGTTCAGGGAAACACCATATATTTT. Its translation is CASSLVQGNTIYF.

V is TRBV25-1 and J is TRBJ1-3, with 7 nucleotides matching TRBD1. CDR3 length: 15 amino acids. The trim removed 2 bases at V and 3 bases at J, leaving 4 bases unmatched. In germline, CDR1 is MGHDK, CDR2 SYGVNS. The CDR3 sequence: CASSEGGTDGNTIYF. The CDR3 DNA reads TGTGCCAGCAGTGAAGGAGGGACAGATGGAAACACCATATATTTT. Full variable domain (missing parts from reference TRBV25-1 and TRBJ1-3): EADIYQTPRYLVIGTGKKITLECSQTMGHDKMYWYQQDPGMELHLIHYSYGVNSTEKGDLSSESTVSRIRTEHFPLTLESARPSHTSQYLCASSEGGTDGNTIYFGEGSWLTVV.

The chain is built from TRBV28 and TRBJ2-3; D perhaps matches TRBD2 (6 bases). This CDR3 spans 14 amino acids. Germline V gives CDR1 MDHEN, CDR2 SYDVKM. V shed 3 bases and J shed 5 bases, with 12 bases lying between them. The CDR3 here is CASSFTGEIDTQYF. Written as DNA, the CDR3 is TGTGCCAGCAGTTTCACGGGGGAAATAGATACGCAGTATTTT.

The CDR3 is CASSLASVGTGGIGYTF. Written as DNA, the CDR3 is TGTGCCAGCAGCTTAGCGAGCGTCGGGACAGGGGGAATTGGCTACACCTTC. The rearrangement joins TRBV7-2 to TRBJ1-2, with 11 bases lining up with TRBD1. The germline gives CDR1 SGHTA, CDR2 FQGNSA. After removal of 0 bases from V and 7 bases from J, the junction contained 10 bases not matched to a gene. CDR3 length: 17 residues.

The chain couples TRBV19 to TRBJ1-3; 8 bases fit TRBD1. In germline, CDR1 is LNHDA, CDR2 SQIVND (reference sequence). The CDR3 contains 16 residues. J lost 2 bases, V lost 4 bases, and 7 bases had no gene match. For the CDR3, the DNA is TGTGCCAGTAGTACCGCCCTGGACAGGGCTGGAAACACCATATATTTT. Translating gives CASSTALDRAGNTIYF.

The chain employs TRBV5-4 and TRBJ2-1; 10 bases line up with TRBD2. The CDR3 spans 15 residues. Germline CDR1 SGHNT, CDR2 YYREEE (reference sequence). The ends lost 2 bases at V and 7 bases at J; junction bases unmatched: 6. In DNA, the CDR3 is TGTGCCAGCAGCTTTCCTAGCGGGAGTGGTAATGAGCAGTTCTTC. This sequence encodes CASSFPSGSGNEQFF.

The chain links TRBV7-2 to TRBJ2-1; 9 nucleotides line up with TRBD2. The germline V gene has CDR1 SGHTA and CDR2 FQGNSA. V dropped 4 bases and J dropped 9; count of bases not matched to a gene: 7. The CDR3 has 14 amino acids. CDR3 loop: CASSSGTSTVEQFF. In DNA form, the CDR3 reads TGTGCCAGCAGCTCCGGGACTAGCACCGTTGAGCAGTTCTTC.